Listed below are T cell receptor beta chains from one sample, sequenced in a study of blood T cell repertoires in COVID-19. Sequenced by immunoSEQ multiplex PCR; TCRdb stores in-frame clones only, minus some. The sample contains just over 350,000 clones, around nine tenths of which appear only once. The sequencing sample was made of peripheral blood. The source is a woman aged 60-75 years with COVID-19, enrolled during active disease. The CDR3 runs from the conserved cysteine through the conserved F or W. A D gene is named only where the DNA matches it firmly. Rows give clone size only sometimes, using once, few, many, or a class for an expanded clone.

NA,TRBV28,TRBJ1-3,NA,CASSLTGRGGNTIYF,TGTGCCAGCAGTTTAACAGGGCGAGGAGGAAACACCATATATTTT
NA,TRBV4-1,TRBJ2-7,NA,CASSVGQGGTYEQYF,TGCGCCAGCAGCGTAGGACAGGGAGGGACCTACGAGCAGTACTTC
TRBD2,TRBV7-3,TRBJ2-1,NA,CASSFSGGPGNEQFF,TGTGCCAGCAGCTTTAGCGGGGGCCCGGGCAATGAGCAGTTCTTC
NA,TRBV6-5,TRBJ1-1,once,CASSRLKTEAFF,TGTGCCAGCAGTCGGTTGAAGACTGAAGCTTTCTTT
NA,TRBV6-2/TRBV6-3,TRBJ1-1,NA,CASSYPLQKAFF,TGTGCCAGCAGTTACCCCTTGCAGAAAGCTTTCTTT
NA,TRBV18,TRBJ1-2,NA,CASSPDPTGGYTF,TGTGCCAGCTCACCAGATCCGACGGGGGGCTACACCTTC
TRBD1,TRBV2,TRBJ2-3,NA,CASSAQGLTDTQYF,TGTGCCAGCAGCGCACAGGGGCTGACAGATACGCAGTATTTT
NA,TRBV19,TRBJ1-4,NA,CASSKRQTTNEKLFF,TGTGCCAGTAGTAAACGACAGACAACTAATGAAAAACTGTTTTTT
NA,TRBV6-1,TRBJ1-2,once,CASSESGFGGYTF,TGTGCCAGCAGTGAATCGGGGTTTGGTGGCTACACCTTC
NA,TRBV30,TRBJ1-2,NA,CAWMGFAGGGYTF,TGTGCCTGGATGGGTTTCGCGGGAGGCGGCTACACCTTC
TRBD2,TRBV5-1,TRBJ2-3,NA,CASSLELAADTQYF,TGCGCCAGCAGCTTGGAGCTAGCGGCAGATACGCAGTATTTT
NA,TRBV29-1,TRBJ2-3,NA,CSVVGKESTDTQYF,TGCAGCGTTGTAGGAAAGGAGAGCACAGATACGCAGTATTTT
NA,TRBV12-3/TRBV12-4,TRBJ1-2,NA,CASSQTPVDGYTF,TGTGCCAGCAGCCAGACACCGGTTGACGGCTACACCTTC
TRBD1,TRBV29-1,TRBJ1-2,NA,CSVVSGQGRRNGYTF,TGCAGCGTTGTTTCGGGACAGGGGCGCCGCAATGGCTACACCTTC
NA,TRBV2,TRBJ2-2,NA,CASKKGSGELFF,TGTGCCAGCAAAAAGGGGTCCGGGGAGCTGTTTTTT
NA,TRBV12-3/TRBV12-4,TRBJ2-2,NA,CASSLREKGELFF,TGTGCCAGCAGTTTACGGGAGAAAGGGGAGCTGTTTTTT
TRBD1,TRBV6-5,TRBJ1-1,NA,CASSYSEQGDTEAFF,TGTGCCAGCAGTTACTCGGAACAGGGGGACACTGAAGCTTTCTTT
NA,TRBV9,TRBJ1-2,NA,CASSPGGTTLLGYTF,TGTGCCAGCAGCCCGGGGGGGACCACCCTTTTAGGCTACACCTTC
NA,TRBV7-6,TRBJ2-7,once,CASSLVTDSSYEQYF,TGTGCCAGCAGCTTAGTTACGGACAGCTCCTACGAGCAGTACTTC
NA,TRBV25-1,TRBJ2-1,NA,CASSEQGWALYNEQFF,TGTGCCAGCAGTGAGCAGGGTTGGGCCCTATACAATGAGCAGTTCTTC
NA,TRBV7-8,TRBJ2-1,NA,CASSVRVRDTEQFF,TGTGCCAGCAGCGTAAGGGTGAGGGATACTGAGCAGTTCTTC
NA,TRBV3-1/TRBV3-2,TRBJ1-2,NA,CASSRQGNYGYTF,TGTGCCAGCAGCCGTCAGGGGAACTATGGCTACACCTTC
NA,TRBV2,TRBJ1-2,NA,CASSVQGYGYTF,TGTGCCAGCAGTGTACAGGGCTATGGCTACACCTTC
TRBD1,TRBV18,TRBJ1-6,NA,CASSPPGQGSSPLHF,TGTGCCAGCTCACCCCCGGGACAGGGTAGTTCACCCCTCCACTTT
NA,TRBV5-1,TRBJ1-1,NA,CASRARDTEAFF,TGCGCCAGCAGGGCGCGGGACACTGAAGCTTTCTTT
NA,TRBV3-1/TRBV3-2,TRBJ1-2,NA,CASSQEGGAGNYGYTF,TGTGCCAGCAGCCAAGAAGGGGGGGCAGGGAACTATGGCTACACCTTC
TRBD1,TRBV7-9,TRBJ1-4,NA,CASSSPSPQWTGEVKLFF,TGTGCCAGCAGCTCCCCATCACCGCAGTGGACAGGGGAGGTTAAACTGTTTTTT
NA,TRBV29-1,TRBJ1-1,NA,CSVEGGAEAFF,TGCAGCGTTGAAGGGGGCGCTGAAGCTTTCTTT
TRBD1,TRBV5-4,TRBJ2-5,NA,CASSSGQMAGETQYF,TGTGCCAGCAGCTCGGGACAGATGGCCGGGGAGACCCAGTACTTC
TRBD2,TRBV3-1/TRBV3-2,TRBJ2-1,NA,CASSTSGGDNEQFF,TGTGCCAGCAGCACTAGCGGGGGTGACAATGAGCAGTTCTTC
NA,TRBV7-2,TRBJ1-1,NA,CASSLMAGGNTEAFF,TGTGCCAGCAGCCTCATGGCCGGAGGGAACACTGAAGCTTTCTTT
NA,TRBV30,TRBJ2-4,NA,CAWSAGVQYF,TGTGCCTGGAGCGCAGGGGTCCAGTACTTC
TRBD1,TRBV27,TRBJ1-1,NA,CASSLRTGHGAFF,TGTGCCAGCAGTCTCCGGACAGGGCACGGGGCTTTCTTT
TRBD1,TRBV7-6,TRBJ1-6,few,CASSLGQGAHSPLHF,TGTGCCAGCAGCTTGGGACAGGGAGCGCATTCACCCCTCCACTTT
NA,TRBV3-1/TRBV3-2,TRBJ1-1,NA,CASSQDRFMNTEAFF,TGTGCCAGCAGCCAAGACCGGTTCATGAACACTGAAGCTTTCTTT
NA,TRBV7-9,TRBJ2-7,few,CASGTRGAYEQYF,TGTGCCAGCGGGACAAGAGGGGCCTACGAGCAGTACTTC
TRBD1,TRBV29-1,TRBJ1-5,NA,CSAGQGRNQPQHF,TGCAGCGCCGGACAGGGTCGGAATCAGCCCCAGCATTTT
TRBD1,TRBV7-9,TRBJ1-2,NA,CASSLAGTGSNYGYTF,TGTGCCAGCAGCTTAGCGGGGACAGGGTCTAACTATGGCTACACCTTC
TRBD2,TRBV7-3,TRBJ2-5,NA,CASSPASGTQETQYF,TGTGCCAGCAGCCCCGCTAGCGGGACCCAAGAGACCCAGTACTTC
NA,TRBV19,TRBJ2-7,NA,CASSIEEGFSYEQYF,TGTGCCAGTAGTATAGAGGAGGGCTTTTCCTACGAGCAGTACTTC
NA,TRBV11-2,TRBJ1-6,NA,CASSPQQGRNSPLHF,TGTGCCAGCAGCCCACAACAGGGCAGGAATTCACCCCTCCACTTT
TRBD2,TRBV19,TRBJ2-7,NA,CASSGHSLAGGDYSYEQYF,TGTGCCAGTAGTGGCCACTCACTAGCGGGGGGAGACTACTCCTACGAGCAGTACTTC
NA,TRBV5-1,TRBJ1-4,NA,CASSLVRGKEEKLFF,TGCGCCAGCAGCTTGGTCAGGGGTAAGGAGGAAAAACTGTTTTTT
NA,TRBV28,TRBJ1-5,NA,CASSPYGYNQPQHF,TGTGCCAGCAGCCCCTACGGGTACAATCAGCCCCAGCATTTT
NA,TRBV11-2,TRBJ2-3,NA,CASSSPRFAGTDTQYF,TGTGCCAGCAGCTCCCCTCGTTTTGCGGGCACAGATACGCAGTATTTT
NA,TRBV7-3,TRBJ1-1,NA,CASSSQSNTEAFF,TGTGCCAGCAGTTCCCAGTCGAACACTGAAGCTTTCTTT
TRBD1,TRBV6-5,TRBJ2-7,NA,CASSYDRGSGQYF,TGTGCCAGCAGTTACGACAGGGGGTCGGGGCAGTACTTC
NA,TRBV30,TRBJ2-2,NA,CARSRGSNTGELFF,TGTGCCCGTTCCCGAGGATCGAACACCGGGGAGCTGTTTTTT
NA,TRBV4-1,TRBJ1-2,NA,CASSFPGGRDGYTF,TGCGCCAGCTCCTTTCCCGGGGGTCGCGATGGCTACACCTTC
NA,TRBV9,TRBJ1-2,NA,CASSGALAGSDYGYTF,TGTGCCAGCAGCGGAGCCCTAGCGGGATCCGACTATGGCTACACCTTC
TRBD1,TRBV10-2,TRBJ1-2,NA,CASSEFRTGSDYGYTF,TGCGCCAGCAGTGAGTTTAGGACAGGGAGCGACTATGGCTACACCTTC
TRBD1,TRBV13,TRBJ1-1,NA,CASSADRVAAFF,TGTGCCAGCAGCGCGGACAGGGTCGCAGCTTTCTTT